The clone carrying this T cell receptor beta chain was counted ten times or more. Antigen: not known. This sample is drawn from a study of early T cells in non-severe SARS-CoV-2 infection. Study details: It was bulk RNA from unsorted whole blood that was sequenced, and the chains were unpaired.

The CDR3 consists of 14 residues. Germline loops: CDR1 DFQATT, CDR2 SNEGSKA (reference sequence). Germline trimming cut 4 bases from V and 7 bases from J; bases unmatched to any gene: 10. Unique molecular identifiers were affixed to single, distinct cDNA molecules. Via MiXCR, TCRdb re-called the 5' RACE reads, giving one row per CDR3 protein. Among fewer than 85,000 distinct CDR3 sequences listed, approximately 12% were seen once. Study outcomes and limitations: The study's VDJdb matching favored anti-spike CD8 responses and missed private and CD4 specificities.

The rearrangement links TRBV20-1 to TRBJ2-1; 7 bases are shared with TRBD2. The sequenced material came from whole blood. The TCR comes from an adult who was a healthcare worker with PCR-confirmed SARS-CoV-2 infection or an uninfected control (not recorded which). The CDR3 is CSATPLREKNEQFF. CDR3 sequence (DNA): TGCAGTGCTACCCCTTTGCGGGAGAAGAATGAGCAGTTCTTC.